In this sample, the clone carrying this T cell receptor (beta chain) turned up a few times. Its cognate antigen is unknown. This entry belongs to a study of blood T cells in healthy people across ages. Study-level findings and limits: Donors of long life had a larger count of naive CD4+ cells and greater diversity than aged donors.

V shed 2 bases and J 3 bases; nucleotides not matched to a gene: 5. The CDR3 runs to 15 residues. Per the germline V gene, CDR1 is MNHEY and CDR2 is SVGAGI. Healthy Russian Caucasian donors spanned ages 6 to 90 years. The second PCR ran about 6 to 11 cycles with a sample-barcoded 5' primer and J-beta primers. TCRdb called the 5' RACE reads again in MiXCR, with one record for every CDR3 protein. The data show hundreds of thousands of distinct CDR3 sequences, about 55% seen once. The specimen was blood. The chain recombines TRBV6-5 with TRBJ2-7, with 9 bases matching TRBD1. The clonotype was recovered from an older man in good health. Here the CDR3 reads CASSYPGQGHYEQYF. The CDR3 DNA reads TGTGCCAGCAGTTACCCGGGACAGGGACACTACGAGCAGTACTTC.